The clone carrying this TCR beta chain has more than one count but fewer than ten. Its antigen is undetermined. Generated by immunoSEQ multiplex PCR, the TCRdb table keeps only in-frame clones and is missing some. The table includes about 56,000 clones, about 80% detected once. The data belong to a study of a mutant IDH1 vaccine in newly diagnosed glioma. Germline CDR1 is MNHEY and CDR2 is SVGAGI. V lost 5 bases and J lost 4, with 12 bases in between. The CDR3 is 14 residues long. This sample's time point: week 47, end of study. Each dose of the vaccine consisted of 300 ug of mutant IDH1 20-mer peptide, with topical imiquimod.

Sequences were derived from PBMCs, sampled from a glioma patient whose treatment included an IDH1 peptide vaccine. V and J are TRBV6-5 and TRBJ1-5; D remains unclear. The TCR sequence derives from a man in his fifties or sixties with glioma. As DNA, the CDR3 is TGTGCCAGCAGTACAATCGCCGGGAATCAGCCCCAGCATTTT. Protein: CASSTIAGNQPQHF.